Listed below are T cell receptor beta chains from one sample, sequenced in a study of cytomegalovirus exposure and HLA in healthy donors. Profiled with immunoSEQ multiplex PCR; TCRdb holds only in-frame clones, not every one. There are about 78,000 clones in the sample; 90% to 96% occur only once, and around 1.6% lies in the top ten. The sequenced material came from PBMCs. The receptor set was obtained from a man between 18 and 35 years old in good health and CMV-seropositive. Each CDR3 is given with its conserved first and last residue. D genes are given only for firm matches. For some rows the clone size is stated as once, few or many, or as a class when expanded; others skip it.

clone size	D gene	V gene	J gene	CDR3 DNA	CDR3 protein
NA	TRBD2	TRBV10-1	TRBJ2-1	TGCGCCAGCAGTGAGTTTAGGGGACTAGCGGGCCATGAGCAGTTCTTC	CASSEFRGLAGHEQFF
NA	NA	TRBV11-1	TRBJ2-3	TGTGCCAGCAGCTTAAGGAGGGACAGCCTAATCTTCACAGATACGCAGTATTTT	CASSLRRDSLIFTDTQYF
once	NA	TRBV5-1	TRBJ1-1	TGCGCCAGCAGCTTGGTGTACGGGAACACTGAAGCTTTCTTT	CASSLVYGNTEAFF
NA	TRBD2	TRBV29-1	TRBJ2-1	TGCAGCGTTGACGGGACTAGCGTTAATGAGCAGTTCTTC	CSVDGTSVNEQFF
once	TRBD1	TRBV27	TRBJ1-1	TGTGCCAGCAGTCTAGACAGGGGGCCCACTGAAGCTTTCTTT	CASSLDRGPTEAFF
NA	TRBD1	TRBV2	TRBJ1-5	TGTGCCAGCAGAGGTCTGAGGGGGCCCTCCAGGCCCCAGCATTTT	CASRGLRGPSRPQHF
NA	TRBD1	TRBV5-5	TRBJ1-5	TGTGCCAGCAGCTTGGGCCAGGGGGATTATCAGCCCCAGCATTTT	CASSLGQGDYQPQHF
NA	TRBD2	TRBV28	TRBJ2-7	TGTGCCAGCAGTTTGCTAGCGGGTTCCTACGAGCAGTACTTC	CASSLLAGSYEQYF
NA	TRBD2	TRBV29-1	TRBJ2-1	TGCAGCGTTGAAGTTAGCGGGAGGGCCGATGAGCAGTTCTTC	CSVEVSGRADEQFF
NA	TRBD1	TRBV5-1	TRBJ2-4	TGCGCCAGCAGCACCTATGACAGGGCTAACATTCAGTACTTC	CASSTYDRANIQYF
NA	TRBD1	TRBV6-5	TRBJ1-2	TGTGCCAGCAGTCAACAGGGGGCGCGGGGCTACACCTTC	CASSQQGARGYTF
NA	NA	TRBV25-1	TRBJ1-1	TGTGCCAGCAGTGACCGGAACACTGAAGCTTTCTTT	CASSDRNTEAFF
NA	NA	TRBV6-5	TRBJ2-7	TGTGCCAGCAGTTACTCGAGCAGGGCTAGGTACGAGCAGTACTTC	CASSYSSRARYEQYF
NA	TRBD2	TRBV28	TRBJ2-1	TGTGCCAGCAGTTTCGTTTACGGACTAGCGGGAGGTCCTAATTACAATGAGCAGTTCTTC	CASSFVYGLAGGPNYNEQFF
NA	TRBD2	TRBV4-1	TRBJ2-1	TGCGCCAGCAGCCAAGGGCGGCTAGCGGGAGCATACAATGAGCAGTTCTTC	CASSQGRLAGAYNEQFF
once	NA	TRBV2	TRBJ2-7	TGTGCCAGCAGTGAACCGGGTGCAAGGGAGTTTTCGGGCGAGCAGTACTTC	CASSEPGAREFSGEQYF
NA	TRBD1	TRBV25-1	TRBJ1-4	TGTGCCAGCGGAGGGGACAGGGCCTCAACTAATGAAAAACTGTTTTTT	CASGGDRASTNEKLFF
NA	TRBD2	TRBV30	TRBJ2-5	TGTGCCTGGACGGTCCGGGGGGGGACCCAGTACTTC	CAWTVRGGTQYF
NA	NA	TRBV25-1	TRBJ2-7	TGTGCCAGCATGACGACTGCCTACGAGCAGTACTTC	CASMTTAYEQYF
NA	NA	TRBV4-1	TRBJ2-1	TGCGCCAGCAGCCAAGATGCGTCCGGGGCCTACAATGAGCAGTTCTTC	CASSQDASGAYNEQFF
NA	NA	TRBV5-1	TRBJ1-4	TGCGCCAGCAGCTTGCTTTCCAGCGCAACTAATGAAAAACTGTTTTTT	CASSLLSSATNEKLFF
few	NA	TRBV2	TRBJ2-7	TGTGCCAGCAGGATGACAGCACACTACGAGCAGTACTTC	CASRMTAHYEQYF
once	TRBD2	TRBV29-1	TRBJ2-7	TGCAGCGTTGACGGTCGAGCGGGAACCCACGAGCAGTACTTC	CSVDGRAGTHEQYF
NA	NA	TRBV7-2	TRBJ1-3	TGTGCCAGCAGCCGACTCACGCTCCCTACCTCTGGAAACACCATATATTTT	CASSRLTLPTSGNTIYF
NA	NA	TRBV10-3	TRBJ1-3	TGTGCCATCAGTCGCCAGGGCTCTGGAAACACCATATATTTT	CAISRQGSGNTIYF
NA	TRBD2	TRBV19	TRBJ2-1	TGTGCCAGTAGTCAGAGCGGGGTCTCTGATGAGCAGTTCTTC	CASSQSGVSDEQFF
NA	NA	TRBV19	TRBJ2-1	TGTGCCAGTAGTTGGAGGAACTCCTACAATGAGCAGTTCTTC	CASSWRNSYNEQFF
NA	NA	TRBV23-1	TRBJ1-5	TGCGCCAGCAGTCAATTCTCTGGGCGGGATTCGAACCCCAATCAGCCCCAGCATTTT	CASSQFSGRDSNPNQPQHF
NA	TRBD2	TRBV4-1	TRBJ2-3	TGCGCCAGCAGCCACGGACTAGCGGGACCCACAGATACGCAGTATTTT	CASSHGLAGPTDTQYF
NA	NA	TRBV11-2	TRBJ2-4	TGTGCCAGCAGCTTTATTCTAGCCCGAGTGGGCAAAAACATTCAGTACTTC	CASSFILARVGKNIQYF
NA	NA	TRBV7-9	TRBJ1-3	TGTGCCAGCAGCTTAGGGCAGGGGACCTCTGGAAACACCATATATTTT	CASSLGQGTSGNTIYF
once	NA	TRBV6-4	TRBJ1-2	TGTGCCAGCAGTGAGCGGCCCCACTATGGCTACACCTTC	CASSERPHYGYTF
NA	NA	TRBV25-1	TRBJ2-7	TGTGCCAGCAGTGAAAGAACAGCAAACTACGAGCAGTACTTC	CASSERTANYEQYF
NA	NA	TRBV7-8	TRBJ1-2	TGTGCCAGCAGCGAACGACAGCTTATTTATGGCTACACCTTC	CASSERQLIYGYTF
NA	NA	TRBV19	TRBJ1-5	TGTGCCAGTAGCGGGATCGGAGGGAGCAATCAGCCCCAGCATTTT	CASSGIGGSNQPQHF
NA	NA	TRBV15	TRBJ1-1	TGTGCCACCAGCAGAGTTGCAGCGAGCACTGAAGCTTTCTTT	CATSRVAASTEAFF